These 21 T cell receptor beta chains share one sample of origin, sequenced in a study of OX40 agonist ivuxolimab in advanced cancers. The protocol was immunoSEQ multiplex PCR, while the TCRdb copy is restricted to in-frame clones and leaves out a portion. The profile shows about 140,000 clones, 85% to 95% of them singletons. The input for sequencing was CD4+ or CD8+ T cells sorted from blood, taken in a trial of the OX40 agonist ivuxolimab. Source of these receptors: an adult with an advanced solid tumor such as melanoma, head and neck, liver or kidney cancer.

In DNA, the CDR3 is TGTGCCAGCAGCCTGGGCAGTATACTCTCTGGAAACACCATATATTTT. It translates to CASSLGSILSGNTIYF. The chain recombines TRBV7-2 with TRBJ1-3; D is unresolved. This CDR3 comprises 16 residues. From germline, CDR1 is SGHTA and CDR2 FQGNSA. V was trimmed by 5 bases and J by 0 bases, leaving 14 bases between them.

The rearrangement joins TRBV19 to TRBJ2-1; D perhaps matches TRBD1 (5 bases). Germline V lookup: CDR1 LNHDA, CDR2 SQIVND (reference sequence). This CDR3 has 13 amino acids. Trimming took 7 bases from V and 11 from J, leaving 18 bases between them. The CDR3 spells CASTKYLDTKQFF. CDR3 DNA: TGTGCCAGTACCAAATACCTGGACACCAAGCAGTTCTTC.

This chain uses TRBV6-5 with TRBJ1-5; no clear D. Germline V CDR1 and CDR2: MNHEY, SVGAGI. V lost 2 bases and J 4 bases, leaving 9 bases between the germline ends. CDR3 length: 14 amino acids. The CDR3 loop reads CASSYVGSNQPQHF. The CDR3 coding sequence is TGTGCCAGCAGTTACGTGGGATCTAATCAGCCCCAGCATTTT.

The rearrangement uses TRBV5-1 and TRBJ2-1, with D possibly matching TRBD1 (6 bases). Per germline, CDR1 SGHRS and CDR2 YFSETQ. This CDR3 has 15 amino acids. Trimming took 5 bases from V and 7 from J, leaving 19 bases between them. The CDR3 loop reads CASRDGWARGNEQFF. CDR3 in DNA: TGCGCCAGCAGGGATGGGTGGGCAAGGGGGAATGAGCAGTTCTTC.

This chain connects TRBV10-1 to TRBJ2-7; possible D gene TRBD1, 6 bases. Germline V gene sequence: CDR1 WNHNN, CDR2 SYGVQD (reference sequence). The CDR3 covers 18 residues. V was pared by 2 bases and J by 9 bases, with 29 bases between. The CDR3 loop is CASSEPEYGTHASLGQYF. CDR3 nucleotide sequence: TGCGCCAGCAGTGAGCCAGAGTATGGGACACACGCATCCTTGGGGCAGTACTTC.

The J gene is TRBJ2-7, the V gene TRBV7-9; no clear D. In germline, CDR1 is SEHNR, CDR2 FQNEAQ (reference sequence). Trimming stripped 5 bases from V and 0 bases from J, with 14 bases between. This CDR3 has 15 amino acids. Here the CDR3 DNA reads TGTGCCAGCAGCCATACTCCCTGGAGCTCCTACGAGCAGTACTTC. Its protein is CASSHTPWSSYEQYF.

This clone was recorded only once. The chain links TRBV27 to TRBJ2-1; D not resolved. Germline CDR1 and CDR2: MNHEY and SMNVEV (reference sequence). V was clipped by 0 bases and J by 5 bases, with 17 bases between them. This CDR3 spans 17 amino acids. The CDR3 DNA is TGTGCCAGCAGTTTATCCCCCCTCTACATACTGCACAATGAGCAGTTCTTC. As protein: CASSLSPLYILHNEQFF.

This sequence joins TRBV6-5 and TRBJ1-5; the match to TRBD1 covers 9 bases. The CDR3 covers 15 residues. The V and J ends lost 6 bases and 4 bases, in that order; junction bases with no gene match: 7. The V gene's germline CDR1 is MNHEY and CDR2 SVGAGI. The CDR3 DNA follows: TGTGCCAGCAGGGTAGGACAGGGGCGGAATCAGCCCCAGCATTTT. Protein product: CASRVGQGRNQPQHF.

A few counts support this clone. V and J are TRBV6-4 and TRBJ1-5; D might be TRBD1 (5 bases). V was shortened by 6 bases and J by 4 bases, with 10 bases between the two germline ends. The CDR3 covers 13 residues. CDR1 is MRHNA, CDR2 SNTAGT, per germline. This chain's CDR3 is CASSQGGNQPQHF. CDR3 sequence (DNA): TGTGCCAGCAGCCAGGGAGGAAATCAGCCCCAGCATTTT.

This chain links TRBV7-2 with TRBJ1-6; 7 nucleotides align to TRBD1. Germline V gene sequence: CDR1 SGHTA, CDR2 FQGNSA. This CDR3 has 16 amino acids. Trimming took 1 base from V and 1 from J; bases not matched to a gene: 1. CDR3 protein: CASSLEGASYNSPLHF. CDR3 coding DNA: TGTGCCAGCAGCTTAGAGGGGGCTTCCTATAATTCACCCCTCCACTTT.

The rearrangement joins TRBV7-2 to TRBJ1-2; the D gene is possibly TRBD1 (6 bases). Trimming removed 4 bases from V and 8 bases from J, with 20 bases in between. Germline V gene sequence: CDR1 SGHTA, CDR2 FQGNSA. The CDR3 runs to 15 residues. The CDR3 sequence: CASSSYTGDTKGYTF. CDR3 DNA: TGTGCCAGCAGCTCCTACACGGGGGACACGAAGGGCTACACCTTC.

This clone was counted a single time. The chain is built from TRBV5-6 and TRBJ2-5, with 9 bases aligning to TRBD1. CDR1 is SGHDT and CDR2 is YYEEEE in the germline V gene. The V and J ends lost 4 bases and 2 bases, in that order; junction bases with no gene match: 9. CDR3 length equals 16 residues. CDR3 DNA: TGTGCCAGCAGCCCCCCCGGGACAGGGCCACAAGAGACCCAGTACTTC. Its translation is CASSPPGTGPQETQYF.

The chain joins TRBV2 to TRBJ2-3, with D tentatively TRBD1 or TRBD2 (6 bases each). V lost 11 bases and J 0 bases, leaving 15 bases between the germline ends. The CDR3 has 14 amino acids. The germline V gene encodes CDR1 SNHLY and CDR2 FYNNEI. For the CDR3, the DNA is TGTGCCGGTAGGGGGGTGATAAGCACAGATACGCAGTATTTT. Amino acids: CAGRGVISTDTQYF.

Here the CDR3 reads CASSFGLAGVTGELFF. Written as DNA, the CDR3 is TGTGCCAGCAGCTTTGGACTAGCGGGGGTTACCGGGGAGCTGTTTTTT. The chain is built from TRBV11-2 and TRBJ2-2, with 13 bases lining up with TRBD2. The CDR3 has 16 amino acids. The V and J ends lost 3 bases and 5 bases, in that order; junction bases with no gene match: 3. The germline CDR1 and CDR2 sequences are SGHAT and FQNNGV.

CDR3 sequence reads: CASTTSGHTDTQYF. The CDR3 DNA follows: TGTGCCAGCACAACGTCAGGCCACACAGATACGCAGTATTTT. The chain carries TRBV28 and TRBJ2-3; D is unresolved. The CDR3 consists of 14 residues. Trimming cost V 7 bases and J 2 bases, with 13 bases left between them. CDR1 MDHEN and CDR2 SYDVKM come from the germline V gene.

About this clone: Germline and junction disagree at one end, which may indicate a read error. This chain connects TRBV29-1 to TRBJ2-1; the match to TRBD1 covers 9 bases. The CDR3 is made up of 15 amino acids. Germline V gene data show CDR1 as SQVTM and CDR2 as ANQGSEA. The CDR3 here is CSVEGGTGRYNEQFF. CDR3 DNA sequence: TGCAGCGTCGAAGGGGGGACAGGGCGATACAATGAGCAGTTCTTC.

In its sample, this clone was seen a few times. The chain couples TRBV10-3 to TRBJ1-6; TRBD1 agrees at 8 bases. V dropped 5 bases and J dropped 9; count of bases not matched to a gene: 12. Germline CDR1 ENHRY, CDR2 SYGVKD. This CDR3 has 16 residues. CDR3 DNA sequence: TGTGCCATCAGTCAAGAACAGGGGGTCTTGGGTTCACCCCTCCACTTT. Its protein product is CAISQEQGVLGSPLHF.

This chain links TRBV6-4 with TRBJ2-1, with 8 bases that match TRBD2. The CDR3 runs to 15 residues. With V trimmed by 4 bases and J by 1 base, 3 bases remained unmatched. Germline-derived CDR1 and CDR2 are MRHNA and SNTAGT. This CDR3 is CASSGAGGSYNEQFF. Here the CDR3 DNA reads TGTGCCAGCAGTGGGGCGGGGGGATCCTACAATGAGCAGTTCTTC.

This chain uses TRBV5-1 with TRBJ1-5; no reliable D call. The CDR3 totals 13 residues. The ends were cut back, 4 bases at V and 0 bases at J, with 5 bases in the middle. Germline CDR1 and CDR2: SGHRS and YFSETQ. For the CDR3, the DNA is TGCGCCAGCAGCCGGGATAGCAATCAGCCCCAGCATTTT. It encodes CASSRDSNQPQHF.

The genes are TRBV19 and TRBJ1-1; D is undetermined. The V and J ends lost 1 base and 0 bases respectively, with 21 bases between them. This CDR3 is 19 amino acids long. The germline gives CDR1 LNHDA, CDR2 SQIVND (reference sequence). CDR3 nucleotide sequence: TGTGCCAGTAGTATAGTAAAAGACTGGTACAGACGACTGAACACTGAAGCTTTCTTT. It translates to CASSIVKDWYRRLNTEAFF.

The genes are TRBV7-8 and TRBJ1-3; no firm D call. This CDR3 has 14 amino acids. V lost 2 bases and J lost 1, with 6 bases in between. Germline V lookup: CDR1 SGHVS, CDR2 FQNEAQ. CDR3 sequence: CASSLFLSGNTIYF. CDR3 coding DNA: TGTGCCAGCAGCTTATTCCTTTCTGGAAACACCATATATTTT.